This passage covers 9 T cell receptor beta chains from one sample sequenced in a study of CD8 T cells in ankylosing spondylitis. General study findings and limits: Seemingly distinctive of ankylosing spondylitis blood was a TCR beta motif formed by eight highly homologous variants.

TCRdb reanalysed the 5' RACE reads using MiXCR and keeps one entry per CDR3 protein. The sample lists around 770,000 distinct CDR3 sequences; 12% were seen once. No antigen is known for these receptors. Sequencing input: blood, either unsorted or a sorted T cell fraction (not recorded which). These receptors were taken from a male donor with ankylosing spondylitis.

V usage is TRBV7-9 and J usage is TRBJ2-3, with D perhaps matching TRBD2 (6 bases). Germline values: CDR1 SEHNR, CDR2 FQNEAQ (reference sequence). Trimming shortened V by 3 bases and J by 5 bases, and 12 bases separated the two germline ends. The CDR3 totals 14 residues. CDR3 DNA sequence: TGTGCCAGCAGCTTCGGGAACGGGGGAGATACGCAGTATTTT. This sequence encodes CASSFGNGGDTQYF.

This clonotype was seen only a few times. This chain links TRBV12-3 or TRBV12-4 with TRBJ1-5; D gene unclear. CDR3 length: 12 residues. V lost 3 bases and J 7 bases, leaving 7 bases between the germline ends. Here the CDR3 DNA reads TGTGCCAGCAGTTTCGGGGAACAGCCCCAGCATTTT. It yields the protein CASSFGEQPQHF.

J is TRBJ1-2 and V is TRBV24-1; no firm D call. Germline CDR1 KGHDR, CDR2 SFDVKD. The germline V and J ends were trimmed by 2 bases and 8 bases, with 14 bases remaining between them. The CDR3 extends over 14 amino acids. CDR3 protein: CATSDYEVNKGYTF. The DNA of the CDR3 is TGTGCCACCAGTGATTATGAGGTGAACAAGGGCTACACCTTC.

The chain combines TRBV15 with TRBJ2-7; D gene ambiguous. Trimming pared 0 bases from V and 2 bases from J, leaving 8 bases between. In germline, CDR1 is LNHNV, CDR2 YYDKDF (reference sequence). This CDR3 is built from 14 residues. The CDR3 DNA reads as TGTGCCACCAGCAGAGATCAGGCAGCCTACGAGCAGTACTTC. This sequence encodes CATSRDQAAYEQYF.

V gene TRBV6-1 combines with J gene TRBJ2-7, with 12 bases identical to TRBD2. V was pared by 5 bases and J by 5 bases, with 4 bases of the junction left unmatched. CDR3 length equals 14 residues. The germline gives CDR1 MNHNS, CDR2 SASEGT. The CDR3 sequence is CASSRLAGDHEQYF. In DNA, the CDR3 is TGTGCCAGCAGTCGACTAGCGGGAGACCACGAGCAGTACTTC.

This clonotype was detected a few times. The genes are TRBV25-1 and TRBJ2-6, with D maybe TRBD1 (5 bases). V was trimmed by 1 base and J by 2 bases, leaving 6 bases between them. In germline, CDR1 is MGHDK, CDR2 SYGVNS. The CDR3 has 15 residues. The CDR3 bases are TGTGCCAGCAGTGAATTCAGGGCTGGGGCCAACGTCCTGACTTTC. This encodes CASSEFRAGANVLTF. The full variable domain, in which reference TRBV25-1 and TRBJ2-6 provide the parts outside the CDR3, is EADIYQTPRYLVIGTGKKITLECSQTMGHDKMYWYQQDPGMELHLIHYSYGVNSTEKGDLSSESTVSRIRTEHFPLTLESARPSHTSQYLCASSEFRAGANVLTFGAGSRLTVL.

The J gene is TRBJ1-1, the V gene TRBV30; no clear D gene. The CDR3 extends over 13 amino acids. The V end was cut by 1 base, the J end by 3 bases, with 9 bases between. Germline values: CDR1 GTSNPN, CDR2 SVGIG (reference sequence). CDR3 sequence reads: CAWSGELDTEAFF. The CDR3 DNA reads TGTGCCTGGAGTGGAGAATTAGACACTGAAGCTTTCTTT.

The chain recombines TRBV5-5 with TRBJ2-3; tentative D call: TRBD2 (6 bases). Trimming removed 4 bases at V and 2 bases at J, with 14 bases between. This CDR3 contains 15 residues. Per the germline V gene, CDR1 is SGHKS and CDR2 is YYEKEE (reference sequence). The DNA of the CDR3 is TGTGCCAGCAGCGTGAGGCGGGGCTACACAGATACGCAGTATTTT. The encoded protein is CASSVRRGYTDTQYF.

Only a few counts were recorded for this clonotype. The chain has TRBV29-1 and TRBJ1-3; D remains ambiguous. The germline V and J ends were trimmed by 0 bases and 0 bases, with 12 bases remaining between them. The germline V gene encodes CDR1 SQVTM and CDR2 ANQGSEA. The CDR3 has 16 amino acids. The CDR3 loop reads CSVEDPWSRSGNTIYF. In DNA, the CDR3 is TGCAGCGTTGAAGATCCGTGGTCCCGCTCTGGAAACACCATATATTTT.